In this sample, the clone carrying this T cell receptor beta chain turned up a few times. Sequenced by immunoSEQ multiplex PCR; TCRdb stores in-frame clones only, minus some. Of approximately 160,000 clones in the sample, 84% are singletons; the top ten hold roughly an eighth. This specimen comes from a study of blood T cell repertoires in COVID-19. As for the study in general: PBMCs, B-cell-depleted T cells, or T cells were the source of the cDNA or gDNA that made up the material.

The V gene lost 3 bases and the J gene lost 1 base, with 19 bases spanning the gap. Germline CDR1 LGHDT, CDR2 YNNKEL (reference sequence). The CDR3 length is 18 residues. This sequence was found in a man younger than 35 with active or convalescent COVID-19. Material for sequencing was peripheral blood. This chain links TRBV3-1 (or the pseudogene TRBV3-2) with TRBJ1-5; D unclear. For the CDR3, the DNA is TGTGCCAGCAGCCATCGGCTTGCCCCCCGGGAAAGCAATCAGCCCCAGCATTTT. Its translation: CASSHRLAPRESNQPQHF.